The rows below give T cell receptor beta chains drawn from one sample of a study of regulatory T cells in long-lasting Graves disease. TCRdb re-called the multiplex PCR reads with MiXCR, one entry per CDR3 protein. This table has 400,000 to 550,000 distinct CDR3 sequences, 16% appearing once. The same data also went into a second study, on T cells in Graves' hyperthyroidism and ophthalmopathy.

This sample comprised peripheral blood mononuclear cells (PBMCs), obtained at new diagnosis, from a patient treated with antithyroid drugs. Source of these receptors: a woman aged 25 to 39 with Graves disease. Both conserved end residues are part of each CDR3. Each record gives: D gene, V gene, clone size, J gene, CDR3 DNA, CDR3 protein. A D gene is named only where the DNA matches it firmly. Not every row has a clone size; where given, it reads once, few, many or a size class.

-	TRBV6-6	few	TRBJ2-7	TGTGCCAGCAGTTACTCGAGGCAGGGGAGCTACGAGCAGTACTTC	CASSYSRQGSYEQYF
-	TRBV14	many	TRBJ1-1	TGTGCCAGCAGCCAAGTAAACTATGAAGCTTTCTTT	CASSQVNYEAFF
TRBD1	TRBV20-1	many	TRBJ1-2	TGCAGTGCTAGAGACCTACAGGGGAATGGCTACACCTTC	CSARDLQGNGYTF
-	TRBV5-8	-	TRBJ1-5	TGTGCCAGCAGCGGGAGGTCTAATAATCAGCCCCAGCATTTT	CASSGRSNNQPQHF
TRBD1	TRBV12-3/TRBV12-4	-	TRBJ2-6	TGTGCCAGCGGGAGGACAGGGCTGGTTGATGGGGCCAACGTCCTGACTTTC	CASGRTGLVDGANVLTF
-	TRBV12-3/TRBV12-4	many	TRBJ1-5	TGTGCCAGCAGTTTGGGTCAGCCCCAGCATTTT	CASSLGQPQHF
-	TRBV5-1	-	TRBJ1-6	TGCGCCAGCAGCTTCGGCGATTCACCCCTCCACTTT	CASSFGDSPLHF
-	TRBV19	few	TRBJ1-1	TGTGCCAGTAGTTTTAGGGTCACTGAAGCTTTCTTT	CASSFRVTEAFF
-	TRBV4-2	few	TRBJ1-2	TGTGCCAGCAGCCAAGACGGGGAGGGCCCTGGCTACACCTTC	CASSQDGEGPGYTF
-	TRBV3-1	many	TRBJ1-5	TGTGCCAGCAGCCCTGACGGTACTCAGCCCCAGCATTTT	CASSPDGTQPQHF
TRBD1	TRBV2	-	TRBJ1-2	TGTGCCAGCAGTGCGGCCGGGACAGCTACCCAGGATGGCTACACCTTC	CASSAAGTATQDGYTF
TRBD1	TRBV5-1	-	TRBJ2-7	TGCGCCAGCAGCTTGGGAATTGGGACAGACTACGAGCAGTACTTC	CASSLGIGTDYEQYF
TRBD2	TRBV7-7	-	TRBJ2-1	TGTGCTAGCAGCCAGACTAGCGGGAGTGGTGAGCAGTTCTTC	CASSQTSGSGEQFF
TRBD2	TRBV6-5	many	TRBJ2-7	TGTGCCAGCAGTTACAGGCCTACGGGAGGCAACGAGCAGTACTTC	CASSYRPTGGNEQYF
-	TRBV9	-	TRBJ2-2	TGTGCCAGCAGCGTAGATGGGGTCCCGGGGATCGGGGAGCTGTTTTTT	CASSVDGVPGIGELFF
TRBD2	TRBV12-3/TRBV12-4	many	TRBJ2-7	TGTGCCAGCAGTGACACCGGGACTATCTACGAGCAGTACTTC	CASSDTGTIYEQYF
-	TRBV11-2	many	TRBJ2-3	TGTGCCAGCAGCTTAGGAGGTGTGTCGGATACGCAGTATTTT	CASSLGGVSDTQYF
TRBD1	TRBV5-1	few	TRBJ1-2	TGCGCCAGCAGCTGGGACAGGAACGACTATGGCTACACCTTC	CASSWDRNDYGYTF
-	TRBV20-1	-	TRBJ2-5	TGCAGTGCTAGAAAGGCTACTTCATTGGAGACCCAGTACTTC	CSARKATSLETQYF
TRBD2	TRBV20-1	many	TRBJ2-3	TGCAGTGCTAGAGATCGCCTAGCGGGAGCCTTAGATACGCAGTATTTT	CSARDRLAGALDTQYF
TRBD2	TRBV20-1	few	TRBJ2-1	TGCAGTGCTAGAGATGGGACTAGCGGGAGGTCCTACAATGAGCAGTTCTTC	CSARDGTSGRSYNEQFF
-	TRBV18	many	TRBJ1-1	TGTGCCAGCTCACCCGACAAGGGGCGCGTAGAAACTGAAGCTTTCTTT	CASSPDKGRVETEAFF
TRBD1	TRBV12-3/TRBV12-4	-	TRBJ2-7	TGTGCCAGCAGCCGACTCGGGACAGGGGATTCCTACGAGCAGTACTTC	CASSRLGTGDSYEQYF
-	TRBV18	few	TRBJ1-5	TGTGCCAGCTCACCGAGGGGCGCGGGCAATCAGCCCCAGCATTTT	CASSPRGAGNQPQHF
TRBD2	TRBV13	-	TRBJ2-5	TGTGCCAGCAGCACGAGCGGGAGTGAAGAGACCCAGTACTTC	CASSTSGSEETQYF
-	TRBV7-9	few	TRBJ1-2	TGTGCCAGCAGCTATCCGGGGTCCCACTATGGCTACACCTTC	CASSYPGSHYGYTF
-	TRBV28	many	TRBJ2-6	TGTGCCAGCAGTTTATTTTCGGGGGCTGGGGCCAACGTCCTGACTTTC	CASSLFSGAGANVLTF
-	TRBV9	-	TRBJ1-2	TGTGCCAGCAGCGGGGGGGGCGACTATGGCTACACCTTC	CASSGGGDYGYTF
TRBD1	TRBV7-9	-	TRBJ1-5	TGTGCCAGCAGCTTAGCGCAGGGGGCGCTTAATCAGCCCCAGCATTTT	CASSLAQGALNQPQHF
-	TRBV18	many	TRBJ2-7	TGTGCCAGCTCACCCGACACCGGGACCGGTTACTACGAGCAGTACTTC	CASSPDTGTGYYEQYF
-	TRBV28	few	TRBJ1-3	TGTGCCGGGTCCGGGGGAGGCCGCTCTGGAAACACCATATATTTT	CAGSGGGRSGNTIYF
-	TRBV12-3/TRBV12-4	many	TRBJ2-7	TGTGCCAGCAGTTTGGGACATCGACCCTACGAGCAGTACTTC	CASSLGHRPYEQYF
-	TRBV7-6	many	TRBJ2-2	TGTGCCAGCAGCCACGGACGCCCCGGGGAGCTGTTTTTT	CASSHGRPGELFF
TRBD2	TRBV7-8	-	TRBJ2-1	TGTGCCAGCAGCTCCCGGTACGGGGCCTCTCTGTTACTAGCGGCACACAATGAGCAGTTCTTC	CASSSRYGASLLLAAHNEQFF
-	TRBV14	-	TRBJ2-7	TGTGCCAGCAGTCTGACGGCTACGTTGCTCTTC	CASSLTATLLF
TRBD1	TRBV20-1	many	TRBJ2-7	TGCAGTGCTACAGACAGGGACGAATCCTACGAGCAGTACTTC	CSATDRDESYEQYF
-	TRBV20-1	many	TRBJ2-1	TGCAGTGCTAGATTACTAGTTAGCTCCTACAATGAGCAGTTCTTC	CSARLLVSSYNEQFF
TRBD2	TRBV28	many	TRBJ2-5	TGTGCCAGTGGACTAGTAGGGTCGAGTGAGACCCAGTACTTC	CASGLVGSSETQYF
-	TRBV27	many	TRBJ1-1	TGTGCCAGCAGTTTATTCACCTCCCTGAGGACTGAAGCTTTCTTT	CASSLFTSLRTEAFF
TRBD1	TRBV20-1	many	TRBJ2-1	TGCAGTGCGAACGACAGGGGCAATGAGCAGTTCTTC	CSANDRGNEQFF
TRBD1	TRBV28	many	TRBJ1-2	TGTGCCAGCAGGGACAGGGTTAACACCCAGAAACTATACTATGGCTACACCTTC	CASRDRVNTQKLYYGYTF
-	TRBV6-9	many	TRBJ2-7	TGTGCCAGCAGTTACTTGGGCGGAACGATTTACGAGCAGTACTTC	CASSYLGGTIYEQYF
-	TRBV7-2	many	TRBJ2-7	TGTGCCAGCAGCTCTCAGGTTTACGAGCAGTACTTC	CASSSQVYEQYF
TRBD2	TRBV5-1	-	TRBJ2-5	TGCGCCAGCAGCTTCCTGGTGCTAGCGGGATATCAAGAGACCCAGTACTTC	CASSFLVLAGYQETQYF
TRBD1	TRBV5-1	-	TRBJ2-4	TGCGCCAGCAGCTACTTGGGACAGGGACGTGCCAAAAACATTCAGTACTTC	CASSYLGQGRAKNIQYF
-	TRBV2	many	TRBJ2-5	TGTGCCAGCACCCCGGACCACCAAGAGACCCAGTACTTC	CASTPDHQETQYF
TRBD2	TRBV15	-	TRBJ2-1	TGTGCCACCAGCAGAAGCGGGAGGACCAATGAGCAGTTCTTC	CATSRSGRTNEQFF
TRBD2	TRBV18	-	TRBJ2-3	TGTGCCAGCTCACTACTAGCGGGAGGGGGCACAGATATGCAGTATTTT	CASSLLAGGGTDMQYF
-	TRBV7-7	few	TRBJ2-3	TGTGCTAGCAGCTTGATCAGCACAGATACGCAGTATTTT	CASSLISTDTQYF
TRBD1	TRBV5-1	-	TRBJ2-3	TGCGCCAGCAGCTTCCCGGGACAGGGATTCATAGATACGCAGTATTTT	CASSFPGQGFIDTQYF
-	TRBV20-1	few	TRBJ1-1	TGCACCCCCGGCGGGCGAGGGGGGAACACTGAAGCTTTCTTT	CTPGGRGGNTEAFF
TRBD2	TRBV5-8	few	TRBJ2-1	TGTGCCAGCAGCTTGGCACTAGCGGACCAGTTCTTC	CASSLALADQFF
-	TRBV6-2/TRBV6-3	many	TRBJ1-1	TGTGCCAGCAGTTACTCTTCGACGGATGAAGCTTTCTTT	CASSYSSTDEAFF